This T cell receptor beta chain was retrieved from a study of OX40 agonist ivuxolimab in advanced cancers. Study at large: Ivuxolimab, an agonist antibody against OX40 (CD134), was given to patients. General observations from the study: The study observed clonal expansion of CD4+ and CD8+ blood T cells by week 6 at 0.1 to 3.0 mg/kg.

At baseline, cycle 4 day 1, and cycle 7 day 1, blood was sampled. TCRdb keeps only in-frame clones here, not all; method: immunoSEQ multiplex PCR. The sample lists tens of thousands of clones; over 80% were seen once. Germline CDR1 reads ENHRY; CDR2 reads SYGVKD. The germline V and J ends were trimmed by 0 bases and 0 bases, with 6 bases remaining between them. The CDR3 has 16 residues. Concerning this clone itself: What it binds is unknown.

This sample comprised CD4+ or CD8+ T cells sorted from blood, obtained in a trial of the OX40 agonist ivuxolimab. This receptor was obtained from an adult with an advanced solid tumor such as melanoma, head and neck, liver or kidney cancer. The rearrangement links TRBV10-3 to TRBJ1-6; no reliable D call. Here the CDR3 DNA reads TGTGCCATCAGTGAGTCGTGGGGCTCCTATAATTCACCCCTCCACTTT. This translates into CAISESWGSYNSPLHF.